The present entry profiles one T cell receptor beta chain with its context. The table came from immunoSEQ multiplex PCR; TCRdb's copy has only in-frame clones and leaves some out. This sample has around 41,000 clones, with about 82% found just once. This sample is part of a study of OX40 agonist ivuxolimab in advanced cancers. The CDR3 sequence is 15 residues long. Germline V lookup: CDR1 MGHRA, CDR2 YSYEKL. V lost 3 bases, J lost 2 bases, and 5 bases stayed unmatched. This specimen consisted of CD4+ or CD8+ T cells sorted from blood, obtained in a trial of the OX40 agonist ivuxolimab. The sequence was collected from an adult with an advanced solid tumor such as melanoma, head and neck, liver or kidney cancer. The chain couples TRBV4-1 to TRBJ2-7, with 9 bases matching TRBD2. The CDR3, as DNA: TGCGCCAGCAGCCACAGCGGGAGGCCCCCCTACGAGCAGTACTTC. Translated, it gives CASSHSGRPPYEQYF.